The rows below give T cell receptor beta chains drawn from one sample of a study of cytomegalovirus exposure and HLA in healthy donors. TCRdb's table, derived via immunoSEQ multiplex PCR, lists solely in-frame clones and lacks some. The repertoire holds under 200,000 clones, with around 77% as singletons. The sample taken for sequencing was PBMCs. These receptor sequences come from a man aged 30 to 45 in good health and CMV-seronegative. CDR3s leave out the opening cysteine and the closing phenylalanine or tryptophan.

v_gene,CDR3aa
TRBV9,ASSYGLPGPTDTQY
TRBV6-1,ATGTGANVLT
TRBV9,ASSLGQEHYGYT
TRBV27,ASSPLSSGRAYEQF
TRBV7-3,ASSLYARGLSGSSTDTQY
TRBV5-1,ASTPLGTSGSYEQY
TRBV5-1,ASSLDRTGVYEQY
TRBV28,ASSLAGTDNEKLF
TRBV4-2,ASSRGQGSYEQY
TRBV4-1,ASSLSPRTSGSLQETQY
TRBV7-9,ASSSVRGYAYGYT
TRBV6-1,ASTGGDSYNEQF
TRBV30,AWGQPGSPLH
TRBV2,ASRATVAKNIQY
TRBV5-1,ASSFGEFGVGYT
TRBV12-5,ASGLVTGGGTGELF
TRBV28,ASSYTGTNQPQH
TRBV2,ASRPRLAGRIASTDTQY
TRBV15,ATSSAGTTDTQY
TRBV7-6,ASSLPQETQY
TRBV2,ASGDRGPRSNQPQH
TRBV5-1,ASSLEAGGSFNEQY
TRBV11-2,ASSRRDFSSYEQY
TRBV28,ASSLVSGGSEQY
TRBV5-1,ASSLFQGRNTGELF
TRBV27,ASLGLTGSSGNTIY
TRBV5-4,ASSLVGTGRYNEQF
TRBV27,ASSRDRMNTEAF
TRBV6-5,ASSRPAGAGNEQY
TRBV6-6,ASVSVDQPQH
TRBV5-4,ASSPRQGVYNEQF
TRBV5-1,ASSFAGGNTIY
TRBV30,AWSGGEAEAF
TRBV5-1,ASSTAAGTSVMFFYNEQF
TRBV4-1,ASSHAPRTSGTDTQY
TRBV6-1,ASSQDGYSNQPQH
TRBV2,ASKDRDKNEKLF
TRBV19,ASSMEGQSNQPQH
TRBV28,ASISQGSYEQY
TRBV6-1,ASSENNGIFYEQY
TRBV6-6,ASRTTGGAPYEQY
TRBV6-1,ASSEPDRVNSPLH
TRBV5-4,ASSLGTLSSYEQY
TRBV2,ASTGGFEAF
TRBV9,ASSVGPRSDTQY
TRBV7-9,ASSRAGTHPSEQY
TRBV10-1,ASSESKIAGDHNEQF
TRBV6-6,ASRREDRVTGELF